The T cell receptor (beta chain) described here comes from a study of blood T cells in healthy people across ages. Total RNA extracted from each sample amounted to at least 6 micrograms. In germline, CDR1 is SGDLS, CDR2 YYNGEE. V was pared by 1 base and J by 6 bases, with 12 bases between. The CDR3 consists of 14 residues. Alongside a J-beta primer mix, a sample-barcoded 5' primer served in a second PCR lasting about 7 to 12 cycles. A template-switch adaptor with 12 random nucleotides tagged each cDNA molecule. TCRdb used MiXCR to reprocess the 5' RACE reads, holding one entry per CDR3 protein. Here the sample spans 2 million or so distinct CDR3 sequences, around 50% being singletons.

The sample taken for sequencing was blood. This TCR derives from a woman aged 40 to 49 in good health. The rearrangement uses TRBV9 and TRBJ2-3; tentative D call: TRBD1 (5 bases). In DNA form, the CDR3 reads TGTGCCAGCAGCGTACGATCAGGGTTCGATACGCAGTATTTT. It codes for CASSVRSGFDTQYF.